These 29 T cell receptor beta chains came from one sample sequenced in a study of T cells in localized non-small cell lung cancer (dated by TCRdb to 2020 to 2021). Library construction relied on the immunoSEQ multiplex PCR assay. TCRdb re-hosts the immuneACCESS table, in-frame sequences only. Its copies lack some clones; in the studies checked, an unresolved V gene accounts for under half of them, and the cause for the rest is not known. The sample data list 30,000 to 45,000 clones, and approximately 88% of these were observed just once. Roughly 2.5% of the sample is in the top ten clones. The material was peripheral blood, obtained before any cancer treatment. Source of these receptors: a woman aged 35 to 69 with stage I lung adenocarcinoma.

The chain uses TRBV5-1 and TRBJ2-3, with D perhaps matching TRBD2 (5 bases). With 4 bases removed from V and 7 bases from J, the gap between germline ends came to 16 bases. This CDR3 contains 14 residues. Looked up from germline, CDR1 is SGHRS and CDR2 is YFSETQ. CDR3 sequence reads: CASSPRTDGNTQYF. CDR3 DNA sequence: TGCGCCAGCAGCCCCCGGACGGACGGGAATACGCAGTATTTT.

CDR3 DNA sequence: TGCGCCAGCAGCCAAATACTAGCGGGAGGATACAATGAGCAGTTCTTC. The encoded protein is CASSQILAGGYNEQFF. The chain uses TRBV4-1 and TRBJ2-1; 12 positions agree with TRBD2. The V gene's germline CDR1 is MGHRA and CDR2 YSYEKL. The CDR3 has 16 amino acids. Losses at the gene ends were 2 bases for V and 4 bases for J; bases not matched to a gene: 3.

This clone was observed once. V is TRBV28 and J is TRBJ1-5; D gene uncertain. V was pared by 7 bases and J by 1 base, with 17 bases between. The CDR3 contains 16 residues. Germline V CDR1 and CDR2: MDHEN, SYDVKM. In DNA form, the CDR3 reads TGTGCCAGCATTCCCCGCTTGCGGGGAAGCAATCAGCCCCAGCATTTT. As protein: CASIPRLRGSNQPQHF. The variable domain in full, with the rest retrieved from reference TRBV28 and TRBJ1-5, is DVKVTQSSRYLVKRTGEKVFLECVQDMDHENMFWYRQDPGLGLRLIYFSYDVKMKEKGDIPEGYSVSREKKERFSLILESASTNQTSMYLCASIPRLRGSNQPQHFGDGTRLSIL.

The chain employs TRBV4-1 and TRBJ1-1; D may be TRBD1 (6 bases). Trimming took off 0 bases at V and 3 bases at J, with 14 bases between the two ends. From germline, CDR1 is MGHRA and CDR2 YSYEKL. The CDR3 is 16 residues long. The CDR3 spells CASSQDSGGADTEAFF. In DNA form, the CDR3 reads TGCGCCAGCAGCCAAGATTCGGGGGGCGCGGACACTGAAGCTTTCTTT.

The chain links TRBV6-5 to TRBJ2-2; D is unresolved. Germline V CDR1 and CDR2: MNHEY, SVGAGI. This CDR3 region has 12 residues. V lost 6 bases, J lost 6 bases, and 8 bases lay in between. This CDR3 is CASSRTSGELFF. The CDR3 DNA follows: TGTGCCAGCAGCCGTACGTCCGGGGAGCTGTTTTTT.

The gene calls are TRBV6-5 and TRBJ1-6, with 8 bases that match TRBD1. This CDR3 contains 12 residues. The V gene's germline CDR1 is MNHEY and CDR2 SVGAGI. With 9 bases clipped from V and 14 bases from J, the junction kept 9 bases outside the gene matches. The DNA of the CDR3 is TGTGCCAGTACAGGGGGACTCGGATCCCTCCACTTT. Translated, it gives CASTGGLGSLHF.

CDR3 region: CASSQNNEQFF. DNA of the CDR3: TGTGCCAGCAGCCAAAACAATGAGCAGTTCTTC. The V gene is TRBV14, the J gene TRBJ2-1; D gene ambiguous. CDR3 length equals 11 residues. Germline V gene sequence: CDR1 SGHDN, CDR2 FVKESK. Trimming left V 2 bases short and J 5 bases short, with 1 base between.

The chain employs TRBV4-1 and TRBJ2-3; TRBD2 is a possible D gene (6 bases). This CDR3 has 15 residues. V lost 1 base and J lost 4, with 12 bases in between. Germline assignment: CDR1 MGHRA and CDR2 YSYEKL. CDR3 in amino acids: CASSQVGGKADTQYF. Here the CDR3 DNA reads TGCGCCAGCAGCCAAGTGGGCGGGAAGGCAGATACGCAGTATTTT.

A few counts support this clone. CDR3 nucleotides: TGTGCCAGCAGTCTCTCGGACAGTTCGGTTACTGAAGCTTTCTTT. This encodes CASSLSDSSVTEAFF. V and J are TRBV2 and TRBJ1-1, with a possible D match to TRBD1 (6 bases). This CDR3 has 15 amino acids. Germline V gene lookup returns CDR1 SNHLY and CDR2 FYNNEI. V dropped 5 bases and J dropped 5 bases, with 18 bases sitting between them.

V gene TRBV27 combines with J gene TRBJ2-3; 12 bases are a match to TRBD2. After removal of 5 bases from V and 0 bases from J, the junction contained 3 bases not matched to a gene. Germline lookup yields CDR1 MNHEY and CDR2 SMNVEV (reference sequence). The CDR3 contains 16 residues. The CDR3 coding sequence is TGTGCCAGCAGTCCCGGACTAGCGGGGAGCACAGATACGCAGTATTTT. Its protein product is CASSPGLAGSTDTQYF.

This chain connects TRBV19 to TRBJ2-7; TRBD2 matches 12 bases. Trimming removed 5 bases from V and 6 bases from J; junction bases left unmatched: 14. CDR1 and CDR2 (germline): LNHDA, SQIVND (reference sequence). The CDR3 length is 17 residues. The CDR3 DNA reads TGTGCCAGTAGTCATACTAGCGGGGGGACTCCTACGAGCGAGCAGTACTTC. Translating gives CASSHTSGGTPTSEQYF. Variable domain in full (rest from reference TRBV19 and TRBJ2-7): DGGITQSPKYLFRKEGQNVTLSCEQNLNHDAMYWYRQDPGQGLRLIYYSQIVNDFQKGDIAEGYSVSREKKESFPLTVTSAQKNPTAFYLCASSHTSGGTPTSEQYFGPGTRLTVT.

The chain uses TRBV7-9 and TRBJ1-4; TRBD1 aligns across 9 bases. Germline trimming cut 5 bases from V and 7 bases from J; bases unmatched to any gene: 5. Germline V lookup: CDR1 SEHNR, CDR2 FQNEAQ (reference sequence). This CDR3 contains 14 residues. This CDR3 is CASSQQGAFEKLFF. The CDR3 DNA sequence: TGTGCCAGCAGCCAACAGGGGGCATTTGAAAAACTGTTTTTT.

This clone was observed once. The chain joins TRBV19 to TRBJ1-5; possibly TRBD1 for D (5 bases). The ends were cut back, 3 bases at V and 5 bases at J, with 11 bases in the middle. The CDR3 totals 14 residues. Germline V lookup: CDR1 LNHDA, CDR2 SQIVND (reference sequence). Here the CDR3 DNA reads TGTGCCAGTAGTATGGGGGGATTGTATCAGCCCCAGCATTTT. Translation gives CASSMGGLYQPQHF.

The chain joins TRBV7-3 to TRBJ2-3; 10 bases align to TRBD1. Germline V gives CDR1 SGHTA, CDR2 FQGTGA. The CDR3 sequence is 15 residues long. The ends lost 5 bases at V and 2 bases at J; junction bases unmatched: 4. The CDR3 is CASSPGQGFTDTQYF. The CDR3, as DNA: TGTGCCAGCAGCCCGGGACAGGGGTTCACAGATACGCAGTATTTT.

The V and J genes are TRBV2 and TRBJ1-1; D is ambiguous. Germline CDR1 reads SNHLY; CDR2 reads FYNNEI. The CDR3 is made up of 14 amino acids. Trimming left V 3 bases short and J 0 bases short, with 8 bases between. CDR3 nucleotides: TGTGCCAGCAGTGAGCAGTTTATGAACACTGAAGCTTTCTTT. It encodes CASSEQFMNTEAFF.

This clone was detected a few times. Other DNA sequences from this sample encode an identical CDR3 as well. The J gene is TRBJ2-7, the V gene TRBV5-6; 8 bases align to TRBD2. V dropped 0 bases and J dropped 6; count of bases not matched to a gene: 11. Germline V CDR1 and CDR2: SGHDT, YYEEEE. The CDR3 covers 16 residues. CDR3 DNA: TGTGCCAGCAGCTTGGGGGGTGGAGCGGGAGCGCTCGAGCAGTACTTC. This gives the protein CASSLGGGAGALEQYF.

This chain links TRBV20-1 with TRBJ1-2; no firm D call. Germline values: CDR1 DFQATT, CDR2 SNEGSKA (reference sequence). The germline V and J ends were trimmed by 5 bases and 3 bases, with 4 bases remaining between them. The CDR3 totals 10 residues. CDR3 bases: TGCAGTGCTTTTTACTATGGCTACACCTTC. As protein: CSAFYYGYTF.

This clone was observed a handful of times. V is TRBV7-9 and J is TRBJ1-2; unclear D gene. The CDR3 is 12 amino acids. From germline, CDR1 is SEHNR and CDR2 FQNEAQ (reference sequence). Trimming shortened V by 1 base and J by 3 bases, and 3 bases separated the two germline ends. CDR3 protein: CASSLDHYGYTF. The CDR3 nucleotides are TGTGCCAGCAGCTTAGACCACTATGGCTACACCTTC.

The chain carries TRBV27 and TRBJ1-5; maybe TRBD1 (5 bases). V lost 8 bases and J lost 1, with 18 bases in between. Germline V gene sequence: CDR1 MNHEY, CDR2 SMNVEV (reference sequence). The CDR3 covers 16 residues. The CDR3 coding sequence is TGTGCCAGCGGACAAATGTCTCAGATAAGCAATCAGCCCCAGCATTTT. Amino acid sequence: CASGQMSQISNQPQHF.

The V call is TRBV5-4, the J call TRBJ2-2; possibly TRBD2 for D (5 bases). The CDR3 is 16 residues long. Trimming took 4 bases from V and 1 from J, leaving 14 bases between them. Germline CDR1 is SGHNT and CDR2 is YYREEE (reference sequence). CDR3 amino acids: CASSHTPRGNTGELFF. CDR3 DNA sequence: TGTGCCAGCAGCCACACCCCTCGGGGGAACACCGGGGAGCTGTTTTTT.

This chain uses TRBV28 with TRBJ2-7; either TRBD1 or TRBD2 may supply D (5 bases each). V dropped 3 bases and J dropped 0 bases, with 6 bases sitting between them. Germline V gives CDR1 MDHEN, CDR2 SYDVKM. The CDR3 is made up of 13 amino acids. In DNA form, the CDR3 reads TGTGCCAGCAGTTTTGGGGGCTCCTACGAGCAGTACTTC. This translates into CASSFGGSYEQYF.

This chain joins TRBV7-3 and TRBJ2-7; 13 bases map to TRBD2. CDR3 length equals 17 residues. CDR1 is SGHTA, CDR2 FQGTGA, per germline. The V gene end was trimmed by 3 bases and the J gene end by 3 bases; junction bases not matched to a gene: 8. The CDR3 loop is CASSFRTSGSGNYEQYF. The DNA for the CDR3 is TGTGCCAGCAGCTTCCGGACTAGCGGGAGTGGGAACTACGAGCAGTACTTC.

The gene calls are TRBV21-1 and TRBJ1-4; the table names TRBD1, a call not compared with the DNA. TRBV21-1 is a pseudogene segment. CDR3 size: 14 residues. DNA of the CDR3: TGTGCCAGCAGCAAAGTGGACAGGGGTGAAAAACTGTTTTTT. It codes for CASSKVDRGEKLFF.

This sequence joins TRBV6-5 and TRBJ2-1; 9 bases agree with TRBD2. J lost 2 bases, V lost 7 bases, and 6 bases had no gene match. This CDR3 is built from 15 residues. Germline values: CDR1 MNHEY, CDR2 SVGAGI. The CDR3 DNA is TGTGCCAGCAATATAGCGGGAGCCACCTACAATGAGCAGTTCTTC. The encoded protein is CASNIAGATYNEQFF.

The chain joins TRBV18 to TRBJ2-1; no clear D. The CDR3 extends over 17 amino acids. The V end lost 1 base, the J end lost 0 bases, and 13 bases lay between the germline ends. Germline V gene sequence: CDR1 KGHSH, CDR2 LQKENI. The CDR3 bases are TGTGCCAGCTCACCACGTGGAGCCTTGAGCTCCTACAATGAGCAGTTCTTC. Its translation is CASSPRGALSSYNEQFF.

The chain carries TRBV5-1 and TRBJ2-1, with no clear D. Germline lookup yields CDR1 SGHRS and CDR2 YFSETQ. The CDR3 runs to 14 residues. Trimming cost V 4 bases and J 5 bases, with 13 bases left between them. Here the CDR3 reads CASSPLGSDNEQFF. The CDR3 bases are TGCGCCAGCAGCCCCCTGGGATCGGACAATGAGCAGTTCTTC.

In DNA, the CDR3 is TGTGCCAGCAGAACGGGACAGTACTACGAGCAGTACTTC. Its protein product is CASRTGQYYEQYF. The chain is built from TRBV28 and TRBJ2-7, with 7 bases matching TRBD1. V shed 6 bases and J 3 bases; nucleotides not matched to a gene: 5. Per the germline V gene, CDR1 is MDHEN and CDR2 is SYDVKM. The CDR3 sequence is 13 residues long.

This sequence joins TRBV7-3 and TRBJ2-1, with TRBD2 identical over 8 bases. Germline CDR1 SGHTA, CDR2 FQGTGA. Trimming at V came to 5 bases and at J to 5 bases, leaving 11 bases not matched to a gene. The CDR3 is 16 amino acids. The CDR3 nucleotides read TGTGCCAGCAGCCCCGGTGTAGGACTAGCTAACAATGAGCAGTTCTTC. Translation gives CASSPGVGLANNEQFF.

This clone was seen only once. CDR3 sequence reads: CASSPTSMRHSLNTGELFF. As DNA, the CDR3 is TGTGCCAGCAGCCCAACTAGTATGAGGCACTCGCTGAACACCGGGGAGCTGTTTTTT. V gene TRBV7-9 combines with J gene TRBJ2-2, with a tentative D call TRBD2 (5 bases). The V and J ends lost 5 bases and 1 base respectively, with 23 bases between them. This CDR3 contains 19 residues. Germline-derived CDR1 and CDR2 are SEHNR and FQNEAQ (reference sequence).